This T cell receptor beta chain was recovered during a study of CXCR3-negative and CXCR3-positive naive CD8 T cells. Findings and caveats of the study: CXCR3-positive naive cells had more hydrophobic TRB CDR3s than CXCR3-negative naive cells. Much lower diversity was found in memory CD8+ cells, while both naive subsets had comparably high diversity.

With respect to this clonotype: Its antigen remains unknown.

In preparing the TRB cDNA libraries, 5' RACE with UMI labels was used. Reprocessing the 5' RACE reads, TCRdb reports a single entry for every CDR3 protein and omits DNA. In total, the table holds about 150,000 distinct CDR3 sequences. Among CD8+ T cells, naive ones were CD45RO-CCR7+CD27+CD95-. The germline V gene has CDR1 PRHDT and CDR2 FYEKMQ (reference sequence). The CDR3 is made up of 14 amino acids. The receptor was isolated from a human donor in good health. Some clones in this sample may be carry-over from other donors' samples. The chain links TRBV13 to TRBJ1-2. The specimen sequenced was naive CXCR3+ CD8+ T cells from blood. Subset meaning: CD45RO-CCR7+CD27+CD95- naive CD8+ T cells expressing CXCR3 (TNR3+). CDR3 sequence reads: CASSLRSRNYGYTF.